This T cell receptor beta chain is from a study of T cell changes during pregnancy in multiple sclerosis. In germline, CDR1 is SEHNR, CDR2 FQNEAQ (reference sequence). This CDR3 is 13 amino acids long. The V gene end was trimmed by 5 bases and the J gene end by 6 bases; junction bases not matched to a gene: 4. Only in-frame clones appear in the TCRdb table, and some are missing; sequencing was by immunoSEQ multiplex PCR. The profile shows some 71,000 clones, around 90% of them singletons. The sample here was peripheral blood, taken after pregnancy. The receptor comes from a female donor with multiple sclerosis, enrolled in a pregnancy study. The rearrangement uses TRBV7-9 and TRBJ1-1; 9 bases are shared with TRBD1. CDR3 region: CASSLQGAAEAFF. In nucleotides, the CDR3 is TGTGCCAGCAGCCTACAGGGGGCGGCTGAAGCTTTCTTT.